The T cell receptor beta chain described here comes from a study of blood T cell repertoires in COVID-19. Among Cohort 3 donors, those recovered had two negative PCRs, clearance, or symptom resolution. The table came from immunoSEQ multiplex PCR; TCRdb's copy has only in-frame clones and leaves some out. Seen here are some 390,000 clones, 85% to 90% observed once, and the top ten hold approximately 1.5%. Sequencing used PBMCs or T cells enriched from blood (not recorded which). The sequence was collected from a woman aged 25 to 39 who had recovered from COVID-19.

The CDR3 DNA is TGTGCCAGCAGTGAACCCCCGCGACAGGGGCACTACACCTTC. Translation gives CASSEPPRQGHYTF. This chain connects TRBV6-1 to TRBJ1-2; 8 bases agree with TRBD1. V shed 2 bases, J shed 10 bases, and the junction held 9 bases outside the gene matches. Germline assignment: CDR1 MNHNS and CDR2 SASEGT. The CDR3 is 14 amino acids.